A single T cell receptor (beta chain) is shown here with its context. Its antigen remains undetermined. One base away there is no much larger clone; base qualities are not given. Library construction relied on the immunoSEQ multiplex PCR assay. In TCRdb, the immuneACCESS table is reduced to in-frame sequences with V and J assigned. These tables do not hold every clone; where another copy was compared, an unresolved V gene accounts for under half, and the others remain unexplained. The sample table records nearly 50,000 clones; about 93% of these occur just once. Roughly 0.5% of the sample goes to the ten largest clones. The germline V gene (reference sequence) yields LNHDA for CDR1 and SQIVND for CDR2. The cysteine opens and the phenylalanine closes a CDR3 of 11 amino acids. Only CDR3 DNA remains: 33 bases, in frame from the first base. The V and J ends are trimmed by 9 bases and 4 bases, leaving 9 bases between them.

The data stem from a study of T cell changes during pregnancy in multiple sclerosis (dated by TCRdb to between 2018 and 2021). Context from the whole study: Changes in the T cell repertoire over the course of pregnancy were examined in this study in women with multiple sclerosis.

The rearrangement combines TRBV19 with TRBJ1-2; no D segment can be confidently identified. The sequence derives from a female donor with multiple sclerosis, enrolled in a pregnancy study. The sequenced sample was CD4+ T cells from peripheral blood mononuclear cells, obtained in the first trimester of pregnancy. The DNA reads TGTGCCAGCGATACGGGCTATGGCTACACCTTC. This translates into CASDTGYGYTF.